The 23 T cell receptor beta chains below all came from one sample that was sequenced in a study of Japanese encephalitis immunity and Zika vaccine responses. PBMCs were CFSE-labeled and cultured for 6 to 7 days with peptide pools at approximately 0.97 ug/mL each. Live CD56-CD19-CD16-CD3+CD4+ cells with low CFSE were sorted unfixed as proliferating CD4 T cells. From the 5' RACE reads, TCRdb called clonotypes with MiXCR, one entry per CDR3 protein. The table lists more than 1,500 distinct CDR3 sequences, about 5.3% of them singletons, with 25% to 30% in the top ten. The sample in question was antigen-activated CD4+ T cells from blood, cultured, obtained during a Zika inactivated vaccine study. The receptors were sampled from an adult woman who received an inactivated Zika virus vaccine.

In this sample, this clonotype turned up a few times. The chain uses TRBV5-6 and TRBJ2-2; the D gene is possibly TRBD2 (5 bases). This CDR3 contains 15 residues. V lost 3 bases to trimming and J lost 5 bases, with 14 bases between them. Germline lookup yields CDR1 SGHDT and CDR2 YYEEEE. CDR3 nucleotide sequence: TGTGCCAGCAGCTACCCCGAGGGATGGACCGGGGAGCTGTTTTTT. Translated, it gives CASSYPEGWTGELFF. The variable domain in full, with the rest retrieved from reference TRBV5-6 and TRBJ2-2, is DAGVTQSPTHLIKTRGQQVTLRCSPKSGHDTVSWYQQALGQGPQFIFQYYEEEERQRGNFPDRFSGHQFPNYSSELNVNALLLGDSALYLCASSYPEGWTGELFFGEGSRLTVL.

This chain joins TRBV28 and TRBJ1-5; D ambiguous. This CDR3 has 13 residues. With 5 bases removed from V and 6 bases from J, the gap between germline ends came to 11 bases. Per germline, CDR1 MDHEN and CDR2 SYDVKM. For the CDR3, the DNA is TGTGCCAGCAGTGCTGCAGGAATTCAGCCCCAGCATTTT. Translation gives CASSAAGIQPQHF. Using reference TRBV28 and TRBJ1-5 for the parts outside the CDR3, the full variable domain is DVKVTQSSRYLVKRTGEKVFLECVQDMDHENMFWYRQDPGLGLRLIYFSYDVKMKEKGDIPEGYSVSREKKERFSLILESASTNQTSMYLCASSAAGIQPQHFGDGTRLSIL.

This clonotype came up many times. This chain uses TRBV4-1 with TRBJ1-6, with 8 nucleotides matching TRBD1. The length of the CDR3 is 16 residues. Per the germline V gene, CDR1 is MGHRA and CDR2 is YSYEKL. V shed 1 base and J 8 bases; nucleotides not matched to a gene: 7. In DNA, the CDR3 is TGCGCCAGCAGCCAAGCCCCACAGGGGGTGTATTCACCCCTCCACTTT. This translates into CASSQAPQGVYSPLHF.

This clonotype is classed as medium-sized. This chain joins TRBV4-2 and TRBJ2-2, with 10 positions matching TRBD1. Germline lookup yields CDR1 LGHNA and CDR2 YNFKEQ. The V and J ends lost 0 bases and 7 bases, in that order; junction bases with no gene match: 11. CDR3 size: 18 residues. CDR3: CASSQDAPATGGHGELFF. For the CDR3, the DNA is TGTGCCAGCAGCCAAGATGCCCCCGCGACAGGGGGCCACGGGGAGCTGTTTTTT.

This clonotype is judged large. The V call is TRBV6-1, the J call TRBJ1-5, with D possibly matching TRBD1 (6 bases). CDR1 and CDR2 from the germline V gene are MNHNS and SASEGT. V was shortened by 7 bases and J by 1 base, with 11 bases between the two germline ends. The CDR3 is made up of 14 amino acids. CDR3 coding DNA: TGTGCCAGCATCGGGGGCGGCAGCAATCAGCCCCAGCATTTT. Its protein product is CASIGGGSNQPQHF.

This clonotype was recorded a few times. CDR3 sequence (DNA): TGTGCCAGCAGCTGGGGCCCCGGGGAGCTGTTTTTT. This encodes CASSWGPGELFF. The V gene is TRBV7-2, the J gene TRBJ2-2; D might be TRBD1 (5 bases). The CDR3 runs to 12 residues. The V and J ends lost 4 bases and 6 bases respectively, with 6 bases between them. The germline gives CDR1 SGHTA, CDR2 FQGNSA.

CDR3 bases: TGTGCCAGCAGCCAGCCCGAGTTCGGCGGAAACACTGAAGCTTTCTTT. It is translated as CASSQPEFGGNTEAFF. The chain couples TRBV4-2 to TRBJ1-1, with D hard to call. V was clipped by 3 bases and J by 2 bases, with 16 bases between them. In germline, CDR1 is LGHNA, CDR2 YNFKEQ. This CDR3 region has 16 residues.

The chain is built from TRBV10-3 and TRBJ1-5; D ambiguous. Trimming shortened V by 5 bases and J by 8 bases, and 22 bases separated the two germline ends. The germline V gene has CDR1 ENHRY and CDR2 SYGVKD. The CDR3 sequence is 16 residues long. The CDR3 DNA reads as TGTGCCATCAGTAATTCCACCGGGCCCAGAGAGGAGCCCCAGCATTTT. Protein: CAISNSTGPREEPQHF.

This clonotype is medium-sized (0.01 to 0.1%) by share. V and J are TRBV4-3 and TRBJ2-7, with 7 bases aligning to TRBD2. V lost 6 bases and J lost 2; bases outside the gene matches: 13. The CDR3 length is 16 residues. CDR1 LGHNA and CDR2 YSLEER come from the germline V gene. CDR3 sequence (DNA): TGCGCCAGCAGTTCAGTCGGGGGGACGCCCCCCTACGAGCAGTACTTC. As protein: CASSSVGGTPPYEQYF.

This clonotype turned up a few times. The chain combines TRBV20-1 with TRBJ1-2; D ambiguous. CDR1 and CDR2 (germline): DFQATT, SNEGSKA (reference sequence). Trimming took off 1 base at V and 4 bases at J, with 10 bases between the two ends. The CDR3 extends over 13 amino acids. CDR3 residues: CSARVPEGYGYTF. CDR3 sequence (DNA): TGCAGTGCTAGAGTACCCGAGGGCTATGGCTACACCTTC.

This clonotype was counted ten times or more. The chain recombines TRBV4-1 with TRBJ1-2, with D uncertain. Looked up from germline, CDR1 is MGHRA and CDR2 is YSYEKL. Trimming took 4 bases from V and 0 from J, leaving 12 bases between them. The CDR3 runs to 15 residues. CDR3 in amino acids: CASSPVGPSNYGYTF. CDR3 in DNA: TGCGCCAGCAGCCCCGTAGGGCCTTCTAACTATGGCTACACCTTC.

This clonotype has ten or more counts. The gene calls are TRBV6-5 and TRBJ2-3; TRBD2 matches 7 bases. The V and J ends lost 2 bases and 0 bases, in that order; junction bases with no gene match: 2. CDR3 size: 15 residues. Per germline, CDR1 MNHEY and CDR2 SVGAGI. CDR3 in amino acids: CASSYLAESTDTQYF. The CDR3 region has the DNA TGTGCCAGCAGTTACCTAGCGGAGAGCACAGATACGCAGTATTTT.

By share of the sample, this clonotype is medium-sized. V usage is TRBV29-1 and J usage is TRBJ2-3; D perhaps matches TRBD2 (5 bases). This CDR3 spans 11 amino acids. The V gene's germline CDR1 is SQVTM and CDR2 ANQGSEA. V gave up 7 bases and J gave up 4 bases, with 9 bases separating them. CDR3 region: CSAGLSDTQYF. The DNA of the CDR3 is TGCAGCGCCGGACTTTCAGATACGCAGTATTTT.

Ten or more counts support this clonotype. The chain recombines TRBV18 with TRBJ2-6, with D perhaps being TRBD1 or TRBD2 (5 bases each). Deletions cut 3 bases from V and 3 bases from J, with 12 bases between. There are 16 residues in the CDR3. Germline assignment: CDR1 KGHSH and CDR2 LQKENI. The CDR3 nucleotides read TGTGCCAGCTCACCTGGGGGAAACCTTGGGGCCAACGTCCTGACTTTC. Amino acids: CASSPGGNLGANVLTF.

This clonotype was seen a few times. This chain joins TRBV5-1 and TRBJ1-2, with 7 bases fitting TRBD1. The CDR3 totals 16 residues. J lost 4 bases, V lost 5 bases, and 14 bases had no gene match. CDR1 and CDR2 from the germline V gene are SGHRS and YFSETQ. In DNA, the CDR3 is TGCGCCAGCAGTATCGGGACAGCCATTTTGAGCTATGGCTACACCTTC. This sequence encodes CASSIGTAILSYGYTF.

The gene calls are TRBV6-6 and TRBJ1-1, with a weak D call TRBD1 (6 bases). V was shortened by 2 bases and J by 2 bases, with 9 bases between the two germline ends. There are 14 residues in the CDR3. CDR1 is MNHNY, CDR2 SVGAGI, per germline (reference sequence). The chain's CDR3 is CASSYGGENTEAFF. CDR3 nucleotide sequence: TGTGCCAGCAGTTACGGGGGCGAAAACACTGAAGCTTTCTTT.

This clonotype was observed a few times. The CDR3 DNA follows: TGTGCCAGCAGCTTAGCGATGGGGACCTACAATGAGCAGTTCTTC. Amino acid sequence: CASSLAMGTYNEQFF. V usage is TRBV7-6 and J usage is TRBJ2-1, with D hard to call. The V and J ends lost 0 bases and 2 bases respectively, with 8 bases between them. Germline CDR1 reads SGHVS; CDR2 reads FNYEAQ. The CDR3 totals 15 residues.

This clonotype was counted ten times or more. CDR3 DNA sequence: TGTGCCAGCAGTTACTTTCCGTGGACCGAGAACACTGAAGCTTTCTTT. This encodes CASSYFPWTENTEAFF. This chain uses TRBV6-2 or TRBV6-3 with TRBJ1-1, with D uncertain. The CDR3 has 16 residues. V shed 1 base and J shed 1 base, with 13 bases lying between them. Germline V gene sequence: CDR1 MNHEY, CDR2 SVGEGT.

This clonotype has a handful of counts. The J gene is TRBJ1-3, the V gene TRBV7-6; D uncertain. The CDR3 covers 13 residues. Trimming pared 4 bases from V and 4 bases from J, leaving 8 bases between. Per the germline V gene, CDR1 is SGHVS and CDR2 is FNYEAQ. The CDR3 is CASSSGRGNTIYF. CDR3 coding DNA: TGTGCCAGCAGCTCCGGAAGGGGAAACACCATATATTTT. Drawing the rest from reference TRBV7-6 and TRBJ1-3, the complete variable domain is GAGVSQSPRYKVTKRGQDVALRCDPISGHVSLYWYRQALGQGPEFLTYFNYEAQQDKSGLPNDRFSAERPEGSISTLTIQRTEQRDSAMYRCASSSGRGNTIYFGEGSWLTVV.

V gene TRBV20-1 combines with J gene TRBJ2-7, with 9 bases that match TRBD2. This CDR3 contains 13 residues. Germline trimming cut 4 bases from V and 3 bases from J; bases unmatched to any gene: 4. Germline V gene lookup returns CDR1 DFQATT and CDR2 SNEGSKA (reference sequence). The CDR3 DNA reads TGCAGTGCTATATGGCGGGGGGGCTACGAGCAGTACTTC. Translated, it gives CSAIWRGGYEQYF.

This clonotype was observed a few times. The chain carries TRBV29-1 and TRBJ1-4, with 7 bases that match TRBD1. The CDR3 runs to 15 residues. Losses at the gene ends were 6 bases for V and 2 bases for J; bases not matched to a gene: 9. In germline, CDR1 is SQVTM, CDR2 ANQGSEA. The CDR3 region is CSVRAGGLTNEKLFF. Written as DNA, the CDR3 is TGCAGCGTGAGGGCAGGGGGGCTGACTAATGAAAAACTGTTTTTT. Together with reference TRBV29-1 and TRBJ1-4, the CDR3 gives the full variable domain: SAVISQKPSRDICQRGTSLTIQCQVDSQVTMMFWYRQQPGQSLTLIATANQGSEATYESGFVIDKFPISRPNLTFSTLTVSNMSPEDSSIYLCSVRAGGLTNEKLFFGSGTQLSVL.

This clonotype is categorized as large. CDR3 sequence: CAITPGFPTNEQFF. CDR3 nucleotides: TGTGCCATCACCCCGGGTTTCCCCACAAATGAGCAGTTCTTC. The J gene is TRBJ2-1, the V gene TRBV10-3; D not resolved. The CDR3 is made up of 14 amino acids. Trimming cost V 7 bases and J 7 bases, with 17 bases left between them. Looked up from germline, CDR1 is ENHRY and CDR2 is SYGVKD.

Concerning this clonotype itself: One end of the junction is discordant with germline, which a read error may explain. This chain connects TRBV6-2 or TRBV6-3 to TRBJ1-5; weak D call: TRBD1 (5 bases). Germline V gene sequence: CDR1 MNHEY, CDR2 SVGEGT. The CDR3 is 15 amino acids. The CDR3 nucleotides read TGTGCCAGCAGTTACTCGACCTCACAGGTACGGCCCCGGCATTTT. This gives the protein CASSYSTSQVRPRHF.